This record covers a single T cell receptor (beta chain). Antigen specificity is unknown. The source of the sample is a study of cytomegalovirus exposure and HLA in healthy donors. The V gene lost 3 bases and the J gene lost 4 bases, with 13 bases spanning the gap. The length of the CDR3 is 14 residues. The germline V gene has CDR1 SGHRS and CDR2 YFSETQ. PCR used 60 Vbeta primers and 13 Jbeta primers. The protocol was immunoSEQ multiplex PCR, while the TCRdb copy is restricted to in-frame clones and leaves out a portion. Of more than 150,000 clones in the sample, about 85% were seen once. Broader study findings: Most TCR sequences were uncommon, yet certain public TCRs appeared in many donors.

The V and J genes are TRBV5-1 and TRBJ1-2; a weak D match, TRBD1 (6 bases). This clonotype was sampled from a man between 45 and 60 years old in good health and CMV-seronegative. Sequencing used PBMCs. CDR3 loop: CASSSSGEGYGYTF. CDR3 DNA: TGCGCCAGCAGCTCCTCAGGGGAGGGCTATGGCTACACCTTC.